The source of this T cell receptor beta chain is a study of blood T cell repertoires in COVID-19. Study at large: Samples came from the United States, Italy and Spain, spanning acute and convalescent COVID-19. T cells, B-cell-depleted T cells, or PBMCs supplied cDNA or gDNA.

In the source study's methods: Researchers report that nucleated cell counts were estimated from reference gene primer amplification. The method was immunoSEQ multiplex PCR; TCRdb's version includes in-frame clones alone and lacks a portion of them. The V and J calls and the clone size are those of that table, but D and trimming were determined from the DNA. In the table there are some 100,000 clones, almost 90% of which are singletons. The V gene's germline CDR1 is SGDLS and CDR2 YYNGEE. There are 17 residues in the CDR3. Trimming removed 3 bases from V and 2 bases from J, with 18 bases in between. Sequencing input: peripheral blood. The V gene is TRBV9, the J gene TRBJ1-3; D ambiguous. The clonotype was recovered from a woman between 70 and 85 years old with acute or convalescent COVID-19. CDR3 bases: TGTGCCAGCAGCGAGACCCCTCGTTCGGAGGCTGGAAACACCATATATTTT. Its protein is CASSETPRSEAGNTIYF.